The clone carrying this T cell receptor beta chain has a handful of counts. Its antigen is not known. The CDR3 runs 15 residues. The germline V gene encodes CDR1 MNHNY and CDR2 SVGAGI (reference sequence). Trimming removed 2 bases from V and 4 bases from J, with 12 bases in between. These data belong to a study of T cell clones after liver transplantation. Study background: Third-party-reactive TCRbeta sequences from pre-transplant mixed lymphocyte reactions served as antigen-independent comparators. Whole-study findings and limits: Migration into the graft, not deletion, may explain lost graft donor-reactive T cells.

This table comes from immunoSEQ multiplex PCR, and its TCRdb copy is limited to in-frame clones, with some not included. Among around 97,000 clones, around 80% were seen once, and the ten largest hold about 2.8%. Sequenced material: CD4+ T cells from blood, taken roughly 50 months after liver transplant. The gene calls are TRBV6-6 and TRBJ2-1; D is possibly TRBD2 (6 bases). The receptor was isolated from a human patient who received a liver transplant. Some T cells may be supplied by the graft donor. CDR3 DNA sequence: TGTGCCAGCAGTTACCGGGAGTCAGGGTACAATGAGCAGTTCTTC. Translation: CASSYRESGYNEQFF.